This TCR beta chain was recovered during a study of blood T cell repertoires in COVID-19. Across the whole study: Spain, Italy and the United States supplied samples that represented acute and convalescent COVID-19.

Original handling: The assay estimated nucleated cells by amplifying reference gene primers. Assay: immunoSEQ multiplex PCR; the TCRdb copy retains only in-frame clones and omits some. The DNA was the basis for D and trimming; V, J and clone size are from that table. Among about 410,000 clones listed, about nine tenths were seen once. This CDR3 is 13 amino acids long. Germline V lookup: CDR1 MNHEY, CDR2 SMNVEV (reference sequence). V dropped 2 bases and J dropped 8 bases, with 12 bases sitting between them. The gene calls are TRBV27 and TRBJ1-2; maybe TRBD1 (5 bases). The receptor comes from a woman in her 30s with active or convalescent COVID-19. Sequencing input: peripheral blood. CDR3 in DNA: TGTGCCAGCAGTTTAAACTCAGGGTCCGGCTACACCTTC. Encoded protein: CASSLNSGSGYTF.